A selection of T cell receptor beta chains follows, all from one sample in a study of OX40 agonist ivuxolimab in advanced cancers. Sequencing was performed with immunoSEQ multiplex PCR; in TCRdb, only in-frame clones are kept and a portion is missing. This repertoire shows about 39,000 clones, 92% found once; its top ten account for 22%. The sequenced sample was CD4+ or CD8+ T cells sorted from blood, obtained in a trial of the OX40 agonist ivuxolimab. The receptor set was obtained from an adult with an advanced solid tumor such as melanoma, head and neck, liver or kidney cancer. CDR3s include the opening cysteine and the closing phenylalanine or tryptophan. Fields, in order: D gene, clone size, J gene, V gene, CDR3 protein, CDR3 DNA. A D gene is named only where the DNA matches it firmly. Part of the rows lack a size; the others show once, few, many or a class for expanded clones.

d_gene: TRBD2; abundance: NA; j_gene: TRBJ2-7; v_gene: TRBV30; CDR3aa: CACGAGVYEQYF; CDR3nt: TGTGCCTGCGGAGCGGGAGTCTACGAGCAGTACTTC
d_gene: NA; abundance: NA; j_gene: TRBJ2-3; v_gene: TRBV6-1; CDR3aa: CASSGGTFTRTDTQYF; CDR3nt: TGTGCCAGCAGTGGAGGGACATTCACTCGGACAGATACGCAGTATTTT
d_gene: NA; abundance: NA; j_gene: TRBJ2-3; v_gene: TRBV28; CDR3aa: CASSLGPRTDTQYF; CDR3nt: TGTGCCAGCAGTCTCGGACCCCGCACAGATACGCAGTATTTT
d_gene: TRBD1; abundance: NA; j_gene: TRBJ2-7; v_gene: TRBV28; CDR3aa: CASSLALGDRVGYEQYF; CDR3nt: TGTGCCAGCAGTTTAGCTTTGGGGGACAGGGTAGGTTACGAGCAGTACTTC
d_gene: TRBD1; abundance: NA; j_gene: TRBJ2-7; v_gene: TRBV19; CDR3aa: CASSIAGTGGVEQYF; CDR3nt: TGTGCCAGTAGTATAGCGGGGACAGGGGGCGTCGAGCAGTACTTC
d_gene: TRBD2; abundance: NA; j_gene: TRBJ2-3; v_gene: TRBV11-2; CDR3aa: CASSTPLAGGSDTQYF; CDR3nt: TGTGCCAGCAGCACCCCCCTTGCGGGAGGGTCAGATACGCAGTATTTT
d_gene: NA; abundance: once; j_gene: TRBJ2-7; v_gene: TRBV6-5; CDR3aa: CASRTRDSMNYEQYF; CDR3nt: TGTGCCAGCAGGACACGGGACTCGATGAACTACGAGCAGTACTTC
d_gene: NA; abundance: NA; j_gene: TRBJ1-1; v_gene: TRBV6-5; CDR3aa: CASSYVDRNTEAFF; CDR3nt: TGTGCCAGCAGTTACGTGGATCGAAACACTGAAGCTTTCTTT
d_gene: NA; abundance: NA; j_gene: TRBJ1-1; v_gene: TRBV7-8; CDR3aa: CASSLVPDPAFF; CDR3nt: TGTGCCAGCAGCTTAGTTCCGGATCCAGCTTTCTTT
d_gene: NA; abundance: once; j_gene: TRBJ2-7; v_gene: TRBV14; CDR3aa: CASSQGLSYEQYF; CDR3nt: TGTGCCAGCAGCCAAGGGCTTTCCTACGAGCAGTACTTC
d_gene: NA; abundance: NA; j_gene: TRBJ2-1; v_gene: TRBV30; CDR3aa: CAWSVGSVPYNEQFF; CDR3nt: TGTGCCTGGAGTGTAGGGAGTGTCCCCTACAATGAGCAGTTCTTC
d_gene: NA; abundance: NA; j_gene: TRBJ1-2; v_gene: TRBV6-5; CDR3aa: CASTTGYYGYTF; CDR3nt: TGTGCCAGCACAACAGGGTACTATGGCTACACCTTC
d_gene: TRBD1; abundance: NA; j_gene: TRBJ1-2; v_gene: TRBV4-1; CDR3aa: CASSQEDRLTYGYTF; CDR3nt: TGCGCCAGCAGCCAAGAGGACAGGTTAACATATGGCTACACCTTC
d_gene: NA; abundance: NA; j_gene: TRBJ2-7; v_gene: TRBV7-9; CDR3aa: CASSSRWPYEQYF; CDR3nt: TGTGCCAGCAGCTCCCGTTGGCCCTACGAGCAGTACTTC
d_gene: NA; abundance: NA; j_gene: TRBJ1-4; v_gene: TRBV7-5; CDR3aa: CARSLKSREGATTNEKLFF; CDR3nt: TGTGCCAGAAGCTTAAAATCCCGAGAGGGGGCGACAACTAATGAAAAACTGTTTTTT
d_gene: TRBD1; abundance: NA; j_gene: TRBJ1-4; v_gene: TRBV19; CDR3aa: CASSPTGVGEKLFF; CDR3nt: TGTGCCAGTAGCCCGACAGGGGTAGGCGAAAAACTGTTTTTT
d_gene: NA; abundance: NA; j_gene: TRBJ2-3; v_gene: TRBV19; CDR3aa: CASSIVTTDTQYF; CDR3nt: TGTGCCAGTAGTATAGTTACCACAGATACGCAGTATTTT
d_gene: NA; abundance: once; j_gene: TRBJ1-5; v_gene: TRBV5-6; CDR3aa: CASSLYLRQPEGNQPQHF; CDR3nt: TGTGCCAGCAGCTTGTATCTCCGACAACCGGAGGGCAATCAGCCCCAGCATTTT
d_gene: TRBD2; abundance: few; j_gene: TRBJ2-7; v_gene: TRBV6-1; CDR3aa: CASGGLALTTYEQYF; CDR3nt: TGTGCCAGCGGGGGACTAGCCCTCACCACCTACGAGCAGTACTTC
d_gene: TRBD2; abundance: NA; j_gene: TRBJ2-1; v_gene: TRBV19; CDR3aa: CASSTSIGLAGAQFF; CDR3nt: TGTGCCAGTAGTACTTCTATCGGACTAGCGGGAGCTCAGTTCTTC
d_gene: NA; abundance: NA; j_gene: TRBJ2-1; v_gene: TRBV18; CDR3aa: CASSPPGNEQFF; CDR3nt: TGTGCCAGCTCACCACCTGGGAATGAGCAGTTCTTC
d_gene: TRBD2; abundance: NA; j_gene: TRBJ2-1; v_gene: TRBV28; CDR3aa: CASSLLQREVPQFF; CDR3nt: TGTGCCAGCAGTTTGCTTCAGCGGGAGGTCCCTCAGTTCTTC
d_gene: NA; abundance: NA; j_gene: TRBJ2-7; v_gene: TRBV2; CDR3aa: CASMGDRWDRSYEQYF; CDR3nt: TGTGCCAGCATGGGTGATCGGTGGGACCGCTCCTACGAGCAGTACTTC
d_gene: NA; abundance: NA; j_gene: TRBJ2-7; v_gene: TRBV28; CDR3aa: CASSPNSYEQYF; CDR3nt: TGTGCCAGCAGTCCGAACTCCTACGAGCAGTACTTC
d_gene: NA; abundance: NA; j_gene: TRBJ2-1; v_gene: TRBV7-9; CDR3aa: CASSSRDTYNEQFF; CDR3nt: TGTGCCAGCAGCAGCCGGGACACGTACAATGAGCAGTTCTTC
d_gene: NA; abundance: NA; j_gene: TRBJ2-7; v_gene: TRBV27; CDR3aa: CASSLQGNEQYF; CDR3nt: TGTGCCAGCAGTTTACAGGGTAACGAGCAGTACTTC
d_gene: NA; abundance: NA; j_gene: TRBJ2-7; v_gene: TRBV6-5; CDR3aa: CASSYSKIHYEQYF; CDR3nt: TGTGCCAGCAGTTACTCTAAGATCCACTACGAGCAGTACTTC
d_gene: NA; abundance: once; j_gene: TRBJ1-1; v_gene: TRBV6-6; CDR3aa: CASSRTLMTEAFF; CDR3nt: TGTGCCAGCAGCCGAACCCTCATGACTGAAGCTTTCTTT
d_gene: NA; abundance: NA; j_gene: TRBJ2-3; v_gene: TRBV29-1; CDR3aa: CSVHTDTQYF; CDR3nt: TGCAGCGTGCACACAGATACGCAGTATTTT
d_gene: NA; abundance: once; j_gene: TRBJ2-7; v_gene: TRBV27; CDR3aa: CASSSLLDYEQYF; CDR3nt: TGTGCCAGCAGTTCCCTTTTAGACTACGAGCAGTACTTC
d_gene: NA; abundance: NA; j_gene: TRBJ2-7; v_gene: TRBV27; CDR3aa: CASSFRDGSSYEQYF; CDR3nt: TGTGCCAGCAGTTTTCGGGACGGCAGCTCCTACGAGCAGTACTTC
d_gene: NA; abundance: NA; j_gene: TRBJ2-7; v_gene: TRBV4-1; CDR3aa: CASSQEPLGYEQYF; CDR3nt: TGCGCCAGCAGCCAAGAACCCTTGGGCTACGAGCAGTACTTC
d_gene: NA; abundance: NA; j_gene: TRBJ2-2; v_gene: TRBV7-6; CDR3aa: CASGTTGELFF; CDR3nt: TGTGCCAGCGGAACAACTGGGGAGCTGTTTTTT
d_gene: TRBD2; abundance: NA; j_gene: TRBJ2-1; v_gene: TRBV9; CDR3aa: CASSVVGLAGLTGEQFF; CDR3nt: TGTGCCAGCAGCGTAGTAGGTCTAGCGGGACTTACGGGTGAGCAGTTCTTC
d_gene: NA; abundance: NA; j_gene: TRBJ1-1; v_gene: TRBV7-6; CDR3aa: CASSPTQGTEAFF; CDR3nt: TGTGCCAGCAGCCCCACCCAGGGAACTGAAGCTTTCTTT
d_gene: TRBD1; abundance: NA; j_gene: TRBJ2-7; v_gene: TRBV5-6; CDR3aa: CASIRQGEQYF; CDR3nt: TGTGCCAGCATCCGACAGGGCGAGCAGTACTTC
d_gene: NA; abundance: once; j_gene: TRBJ2-7; v_gene: TRBV27; CDR3aa: CASSLSGVGSYEQYF; CDR3nt: TGTGCCAGCAGTTTATCGGGGGTTGGCAGCTACGAGCAGTACTTC
d_gene: TRBD1; abundance: NA; j_gene: TRBJ1-4; v_gene: TRBV11-2; CDR3aa: CASSSGQGFEKLFF; CDR3nt: TGTGCCAGCAGCTCTGGACAGGGATTTGAAAAACTGTTTTTT
d_gene: NA; abundance: NA; j_gene: TRBJ1-5; v_gene: TRBV7-8; CDR3aa: CASSLAHGGNQPQHF; CDR3nt: TGTGCCAGCAGCTTAGCGCACGGGGGCAATCAGCCCCAGCATTTT
d_gene: TRBD1; abundance: NA; j_gene: TRBJ1-4; v_gene: TRBV28; CDR3aa: CASSSRDREEEKLFF; CDR3nt: TGTGCCAGCAGCTCCCGGGACAGGGAGGAGGAAAAACTGTTTTTT